The present T cell receptor beta chain was sequenced within a study of early T cells in non-severe SARS-CoV-2 infection. On the study more broadly: Bulk RNA from unsorted whole blood was sequenced; chains were unpaired.

This clonotype appeared a few times. Antigen specificity is unknown. Findings and limits, study-wide: Anti-spike CD8 specificities were favored by VDJdb matching, whose results missed private and CD4 specificities.

The V end lost 4 bases, the J end lost 6 bases, and 10 bases lay between the germline ends. Germline V gene sequence: CDR1 PRHDT, CDR2 FYEKMQ (reference sequence). The CDR3 runs to 13 residues. Each CDR3 protein is one row after TCRdb ran MiXCR on the 5' RACE reads. The table shows 77,000 or so distinct CDR3 sequences, with more than 12% occurring only once. Here the sequenced sample was whole blood, taken at baseline. The TCR sequence derives from an adult who was a healthcare worker with PCR-confirmed SARS-CoV-2 infection or an uninfected control (not recorded which). The gene calls are TRBV13 and TRBJ1-5; D remains ambiguous. The CDR3 region has the DNA TGTGCCAGCAGCTCCAACGGGCGTCAGCCCCAGCATTTT. Translating gives CASSSNGRQPQHF.